The rows below give T cell receptor beta chains drawn from one sample of a study of tissue T cells after allogeneic stem cell transplantation. The repertoire was sequenced with immunoSEQ multiplex PCR; TCRdb's copy has only in-frame clones and lacks some. Of roughly 5,800 clones in the sample, 63% were seen once. Here the sequenced sample was duodenum tissue, taken at autopsy. Receptors originate from a woman aged 18-55 years with breast cancer. CDR3s include the opening cysteine and the closing phenylalanine or tryptophan. D genes are given only for firm matches. Not every row has a clone size; where given, it reads once, few, many or a size class.

D gene | J gene | CDR3 length | clone size | V gene | CDR3 DNA | CDR3 protein
- | TRBJ2-3 | 13 | - | TRBV9 | TGTGCCAGCAGCGTTGACCTGAGCGGTACGCAGTATTTT | CASSVDLSGTQYF
- | TRBJ2-7 | 12 | - | TRBV29-1 | TGCAGCGTATACACCGGGCTCGCTCAGCAGTACTTC | CSVYTGLAQQYF
TRBD2 | TRBJ2-1 | 19 | few | TRBV10-3 | TGTGCCACCAGGGGACTAGCGGGAGGTGAGTCCCTCTTTGACGATGAGCAGTTCTTC | CATRGLAGGESLFDDEQFF
TRBD1 | TRBJ1-2 | 15 | large | TRBV6-6 | TGTGCCAGCAGTTACCTCGGACAGGCTAACTATGGCTACACCTTC | CASSYLGQANYGYTF
TRBD2 | TRBJ2-7 | 14 | once | TRBV6-2/TRBV6-3 | TGTGCCAGCAGTTACGTTAGCGGGACTTACGAGCAGTACTTC | CASSYVSGTYEQYF
TRBD1 | TRBJ2-7 | 17 | - | TRBV18 | TGTGCCAGCTCACCGAGAAGCGAGGGACAGGGGGAGAGCGAGCAGTACTTC | CASSPRSEGQGESEQYF
- | TRBJ1-5 | 13 | - | TRBV7-2 | TGTGCCAGCAGCTTAGGGAGGGATCAGCCCCAGCATTTT | CASSLGRDQPQHF
TRBD1 | TRBJ2-7 | 14 | - | TRBV5-1 | TGCGCCAGCAGCTTGGTAACAGGGGAATACGAGCAGTACTTC | CASSLVTGEYEQYF
- | TRBJ2-2 | 14 | - | TRBV28 | TGTGCCAGCAGTTCATGGGACGGTACCGGGGAGCTGTTTTTT | CASSSWDGTGELFF
TRBD1 | TRBJ2-5 | 17 | - | TRBV14 | TGTGCCAGCAGCCAAGATCGCGGGACAGGGTTGGGTGAGACCCAGTACTTC | CASSQDRGTGLGETQYF
- | TRBJ2-3 | 16 | - | TRBV4-3 | TGCGCCAGCAGCCAAGAATTAGCGAGAGGAGTCGATACGCAGTATTTT | CASSQELARGVDTQYF
TRBD1 | TRBJ1-1 | 15 | - | TRBV6-5 | TGTGCCAGCAGTCTTCGACAGGGCCTGAACACTGAAGCTTTCTTT | CASSLRQGLNTEAFF
- | TRBJ1-5 | 13 | - | TRBV30 | TGTGCCTGCTCCGGTGCCGTCCATCAGCCCCAGCATTTT | CACSGAVHQPQHF
- | TRBJ2-5 | 13 | - | TRBV18 | TGTGCCAGCTCACCCTCCATCCAAGAGACCCAGTACTTC | CASSPSIQETQYF
- | TRBJ1-6 | 14 | medium-sized | TRBV6-5 | TGTGCCAGCACTCCCAGGGGAGAGGATTCACCCCTCCACTTT | CASTPRGEDSPLHF
- | TRBJ2-1 | 10 | few | TRBV7-9 | TGTGCCCGAACTAGCCGAGAGCAGTTCTTC | CARTSREQFF
- | TRBJ2-3 | 13 | - | TRBV7-9 | TGTGCCAGCAGTGACAGTGACACAGATACGCAGTATTTT | CASSDSDTDTQYF
TRBD2 | TRBJ2-1 | 15 | few | TRBV7-9 | TGTGCCAGCAGGCGACTAGCGGAGAATTACAATGAGCAGTTCTTC | CASRRLAENYNEQFF
- | TRBJ1-4 | 13 | - | TRBV27 | TGTGCCAGCAGTTTACTAGGGCAGGAAAAACTGTTTTTT | CASSLLGQEKLFF
TRBD2 | TRBJ2-1 | 16 | - | TRBV2 | TGTGCCAGCAGTCCGGATAGCGGGGGGGACTACAATGAGCAGTTCTTC | CASSPDSGGDYNEQFF
TRBD1 | TRBJ1-1 | 13 | once | TRBV7-2 | TGTGCCAGCAGCGCCGACAGGGGGGCTGAAGCTTTCTTT | CASSADRGAEAFF
- | TRBJ1-3 | 18 | few | TRBV10-3 | TGTGCCATCAGTGAGTCGTGGTCGGCACCCGGCCCTGGAAACACCATATATTTT | CAISESWSAPGPGNTIYF
- | TRBJ1-1 | 13 | - | TRBV11-2 | TGTGCCAGCAGCTTAGTTTACGGAGCTGAAGCTTTCTTT | CASSLVYGAEAFF
- | TRBJ1-2 | 17 | - | TRBV4-3 | TGCGCCAGCAGCCAAGATAGGGGGGGTGAGGGAGGCTATGGCTACACCTTC | CASSQDRGGEGGYGYTF
TRBD2 | TRBJ2-3 | 18 | few | TRBV4-3 | TGCGCCAGCAGCCAAAACCCCCTCGGGCGGGAGGAAACAGATACGCAGTATTTT | CASSQNPLGREETDTQYF
- | TRBJ1-4 | 13 | few | TRBV5-4 | TGTGCCAGCAGCTTGAACGGGGCTGAAAAACTGTTTTTT | CASSLNGAEKLFF